A selection of T cell receptor beta chains follows, all from one sample in a study of early T cells in non-severe SARS-CoV-2 infection. One entry per CDR3 protein, called by TCRdb with MiXCR from the 5' RACE reads. The sample has more than 60,000 distinct CDR3 sequences, about 12% seen once. The material was whole blood, obtained at baseline. The origin of the receptors is an adult who was a healthcare worker with PCR-confirmed SARS-CoV-2 infection or an uninfected control (not recorded which). The donor label of this sample is uncertain. CDR3s include the opening cysteine and the closing phenylalanine or tryptophan. D genes are given only for firm matches. Size is omitted from some rows. Given values are once, few, many or a class for expanded clones.

D gene: NA; V gene: TRBV7-2; J gene: TRBJ2-5; clone size: NA; CDR3 length: 14; CDR3 DNA: TGTGCCAGCAGTCGGGCTGGAACCCAAGAGACCCAGTACTTC; CDR3 protein: CASSRAGTQETQYF
D gene: TRBD1; V gene: TRBV4-1; J gene: TRBJ2-5; clone size: NA; CDR3 length: 13; CDR3 DNA: TGCGCCAGCAGCACCCGACAGGGAGAGACCCAGTACTTC; CDR3 protein: CASSTRQGETQYF
D gene: NA; V gene: TRBV3-1; J gene: TRBJ1-2; clone size: NA; CDR3 length: 14; CDR3 DNA: TGTGCCACCTCACCAAATCAGGGGTCGGTTGGCTACACCTTC; CDR3 protein: CATSPNQGSVGYTF
D gene: NA; V gene: TRBV15; J gene: TRBJ1-2; clone size: few; CDR3 length: 14; CDR3 DNA: TGTGCCACCAGCAGAGGGGGGTCGGCGCATGGCTACACCTTC; CDR3 protein: CATSRGGSAHGYTF
D gene: TRBD1; V gene: TRBV13; J gene: TRBJ1-6; clone size: NA; CDR3 length: 15; CDR3 DNA: TGTGCCAGCAGCACTTGGGACAGGACCAATTCACCCCTCCACTTT; CDR3 protein: CASSTWDRTNSPLHF
D gene: NA; V gene: TRBV12-5; J gene: TRBJ1-6; clone size: many; CDR3 length: 16; CDR3 DNA: TGTGCTAGTGGTTTGGTACTGGGCACGGCCAATTCACCCCTCCACTTT; CDR3 protein: CASGLVLGTANSPLHF
D gene: TRBD1; V gene: TRBV11-2; J gene: TRBJ1-1; clone size: NA; CDR3 length: 13; CDR3 DNA: TGTGCCAGCAGCATCGACAGGGGACGTGAAGCTTTCTTT; CDR3 protein: CASSIDRGREAFF
D gene: NA; V gene: TRBV27; J gene: TRBJ1-4; clone size: few; CDR3 length: 15; CDR3 DNA: TGTGCCAGCAGTTTATTAGCCAGGGAGAGCGAAAAACTGTTTTTT; CDR3 protein: CASSLLARESEKLFF
D gene: TRBD2; V gene: TRBV3-1; J gene: TRBJ2-3; clone size: few; CDR3 length: 15; CDR3 DNA: TGTGCCAGCAGCCAATCGGCTAGCGGGGAGGATACGCAGTATTTT; CDR3 protein: CASSQSASGEDTQYF
D gene: TRBD1; V gene: TRBV6-5; J gene: TRBJ1-2; clone size: few; CDR3 length: 13; CDR3 DNA: TGTGCCAGCAGTTACGGACAGGGAGGCGGCTACACCTTC; CDR3 protein: CASSYGQGGGYTF
D gene: TRBD1; V gene: TRBV12-3/TRBV12-4; J gene: TRBJ1-5; clone size: many; CDR3 length: 12; CDR3 DNA: TGTGCCAGCAGGACAGGGAATCAGCCCCAGCATTTT; CDR3 protein: CASRTGNQPQHF
D gene: NA; V gene: TRBV11-1; J gene: TRBJ1-2; clone size: many; CDR3 length: 15; CDR3 DNA: TGTGCCAGCAGCTTAAAGGACGGATTTTACTATGGCTACACCTTC; CDR3 protein: CASSLKDGFYYGYTF
D gene: NA; V gene: TRBV20-1; J gene: TRBJ2-3; clone size: many; CDR3 length: 14; CDR3 DNA: TGCAGTGCTAGGGGGGACTTCAGCACAGATACGCAGTATTTT; CDR3 protein: CSARGDFSTDTQYF
D gene: TRBD1; V gene: TRBV7-2; J gene: TRBJ2-3; clone size: few; CDR3 length: 15; CDR3 DNA: TGTGCCAGCAGCTTACAGGGGGCTTTCACAGATACGCAGTATTTT; CDR3 protein: CASSLQGAFTDTQYF
D gene: NA; V gene: TRBV21-1; J gene: TRBJ2-5; clone size: NA; CDR3 length: 14; CDR3 DNA: TGTGCCAGCCGCCCGACAGGGGTATCGGAGACCCAGTACTTC; CDR3 protein: CASRPTGVSETQYF
D gene: TRBD2; V gene: TRBV9; J gene: TRBJ2-5; clone size: few; CDR3 length: 19; CDR3 DNA: TGTGCCAGCAGCGTAGCCCCCCACGGTGGCGGGGGGCCTGGAGAGACCCAGTACTTC; CDR3 protein: CASSVAPHGGGGPGETQYF
D gene: NA; V gene: TRBV7-8; J gene: TRBJ2-5; clone size: many; CDR3 length: 15; CDR3 DNA: TGTGCCAGCAGCACTACAGGGAGTTTAAAAGAGACCCAGTACTTC; CDR3 protein: CASSTTGSLKETQYF
D gene: NA; V gene: TRBV12-3/TRBV12-4; J gene: TRBJ1-1; clone size: few; CDR3 length: 12; CDR3 DNA: TGTGCCAGCAGTCCGAGGGTCACTGAAGCTTTCTTT; CDR3 protein: CASSPRVTEAFF
D gene: NA; V gene: TRBV27; J gene: TRBJ2-2; clone size: NA; CDR3 length: 18; CDR3 DNA: TGTGCCAGCAGCCACCCATATTCGGACAGTCGGAGCACCGGGGAGCTGTTTTTT; CDR3 protein: CASSHPYSDSRSTGELFF
D gene: NA; V gene: TRBV5-1; J gene: TRBJ2-2; clone size: few; CDR3 length: 15; CDR3 DNA: TGCGCCAGCAGCTTGTCAGGGAGTGGCACCGGGGAGCTGTTTTTT; CDR3 protein: CASSLSGSGTGELFF
D gene: NA; V gene: TRBV5-5; J gene: TRBJ1-5; clone size: few; CDR3 length: 12; CDR3 DNA: TGTGCCAGCAGCTTGATGGATCAGCCCCAGCATTTT; CDR3 protein: CASSLMDQPQHF
D gene: NA; V gene: TRBV6-1; J gene: TRBJ1-5; clone size: NA; CDR3 length: 15; CDR3 DNA: TGTGCCAGCACTGCAATCGGAGGGGGCAATCAGCCCCAGCATTTT; CDR3 protein: CASTAIGGGNQPQHF
D gene: TRBD1; V gene: TRBV28; J gene: TRBJ1-6; clone size: NA; CDR3 length: 15; CDR3 DNA: TGTGCCAGCAGTTCCTGGACAGGGGCTAATTCACCCCTCCACTTT; CDR3 protein: CASSSWTGANSPLHF
D gene: TRBD1; V gene: TRBV5-1; J gene: TRBJ2-1; clone size: NA; CDR3 length: 15; CDR3 DNA: TGCGCCAGCAGCTGGACGGGGACAGCCTACAATGAGCAGTTCTTC; CDR3 protein: CASSWTGTAYNEQFF
D gene: NA; V gene: TRBV10-2; J gene: TRBJ1-2; clone size: NA; CDR3 length: 15; CDR3 DNA: TGCGCCAGCAGCCCGGCCATGGGAAACAACTATGGCTACACCTTC; CDR3 protein: CASSPAMGNNYGYTF
D gene: NA; V gene: TRBV5-4; J gene: TRBJ2-1; clone size: few; CDR3 length: 14; CDR3 DNA: TGTGCCAGCAGCTTGGCCGATCCCTACAATGAGCAGTTCTTC; CDR3 protein: CASSLADPYNEQFF
D gene: NA; V gene: TRBV14; J gene: TRBJ2-4; clone size: many; CDR3 length: 16; CDR3 DNA: TGTGCCAGCAGCCAAGCGAACCGCCCGGGGGAAAACATTCAGTACTTC; CDR3 protein: CASSQANRPGENIQYF
D gene: TRBD1; V gene: TRBV30; J gene: TRBJ1-4; clone size: NA; CDR3 length: 13; CDR3 DNA: TGTGCCTACGTGACAGGGAATCATGAAAAACTGTTTTTT; CDR3 protein: CAYVTGNHEKLFF
D gene: NA; V gene: TRBV7-3; J gene: TRBJ1-4; clone size: NA; CDR3 length: 13; CDR3 DNA: TGTGCCAGCAGCTCTAACATTGGGGAAAAACTGTTTTTT; CDR3 protein: CASSSNIGEKLFF
D gene: NA; V gene: TRBV5-1; J gene: TRBJ2-3; clone size: NA; CDR3 length: 14; CDR3 DNA: TGCGCCAGCAGCCCGAGGACAGACCGAGGGACGCAGTATTTT; CDR3 protein: CASSPRTDRGTQYF
D gene: NA; V gene: TRBV6-1; J gene: TRBJ2-2; clone size: NA; CDR3 length: 17; CDR3 DNA: TGTGCCAGCAGGGGCGTGCATGTCGGCCGACGGACCGGGGAGCTGTTTTTT; CDR3 protein: CASRGVHVGRRTGELFF
D gene: NA; V gene: TRBV18; J gene: TRBJ1-6; clone size: NA; CDR3 length: 14; CDR3 DNA: TGTGCCAGCTCCAACCAAGACTATAATTCACCCCTCCACTTT; CDR3 protein: CASSNQDYNSPLHF
D gene: NA; V gene: TRBV6-5; J gene: TRBJ1-3; clone size: NA; CDR3 length: 14; CDR3 DNA: TGTGCCAGCAAACCGCTAAGCTCTAGAAACACCATATATTTT; CDR3 protein: CASKPLSSRNTIYF
D gene: TRBD1; V gene: TRBV12-3/TRBV12-4; J gene: TRBJ2-1; clone size: many; CDR3 length: 16; CDR3 DNA: TGTGCCAGCAGTCGCCCACAGACAGGGAACTACAATGAGCAGTTCTTC; CDR3 protein: CASSRPQTGNYNEQFF
D gene: NA; V gene: TRBV11-2; J gene: TRBJ2-2; clone size: NA; CDR3 length: 16; CDR3 DNA: TGTGCCAGCAGCTTAATTGGGGGAATTAACACCGGGGAGCTGTTTTTT; CDR3 protein: CASSLIGGINTGELFF
D gene: NA; V gene: TRBV5-1; J gene: TRBJ1-1; clone size: NA; CDR3 length: 15; CDR3 DNA: TGCGCCAGCAGCTTAGTACCCGGGAGGGGGACTGAAGCTTTCTTT; CDR3 protein: CASSLVPGRGTEAFF
D gene: NA; V gene: TRBV7-2; J gene: TRBJ1-6; clone size: NA; CDR3 length: 13; CDR3 DNA: TGTGCCAGCAGCCTACGGACAATTTCACCCCTCCACTTT; CDR3 protein: CASSLRTISPLHF
D gene: NA; V gene: TRBV6-5; J gene: TRBJ1-5; clone size: NA; CDR3 length: 15; CDR3 DNA: TGTGCCAGCAGTTACTCTTTCGGGGGCCGGCAGCCCCAGCATTTT; CDR3 protein: CASSYSFGGRQPQHF
D gene: NA; V gene: TRBV5-1; J gene: TRBJ1-1; clone size: NA; CDR3 length: 13; CDR3 DNA: TGCGCCAGCAGCTTGTCCCCAGGGCTTGAAGCTTTCTTT; CDR3 protein: CASSLSPGLEAFF
D gene: NA; V gene: TRBV24-1; J gene: TRBJ2-2; clone size: NA; CDR3 length: 14; CDR3 DNA: TGTGCCATTTTACGGGCCTCGAACACCGGGGAGCTGTTTTTT; CDR3 protein: CAILRASNTGELFF